The present entry profiles one T cell receptor (beta chain) with its context. This specimen belongs to a study of blood T cell repertoires in COVID-19. For the study at large: Donors in the United States, Italy and Spain gave samples during acute or convalescent COVID-19. T cells, B-cell-depleted T cells, or PBMCs provided the cDNA or gDNA that served as material.

Patients in Seattle were enrolled during active infection, then followed longitudinally. CDR1 SGHTA and CDR2 FQGNSA come from the germline V gene. The V and J ends lost 8 bases and 4 bases respectively, with 12 bases between them. This CDR3 region has 13 residues. Data came from immunoSEQ multiplex PCR; TCRdb stores just in-frame clones and leaves some out. The sample lists about 90,000 clones; roughly 90% were seen once. The receptor comes from a man aged 45-60 years with COVID-19, enrolled during active disease. The V and J genes are TRBV7-2 and TRBJ1-5, with a possible D match to TRBD1 (6 bases). What was sequenced was peripheral blood. DNA for the CDR3: TGTGCCAGCGGTCAGGGGTTTAATCAGCCCCAGCATTTT. This translates into CASGQGFNQPQHF.